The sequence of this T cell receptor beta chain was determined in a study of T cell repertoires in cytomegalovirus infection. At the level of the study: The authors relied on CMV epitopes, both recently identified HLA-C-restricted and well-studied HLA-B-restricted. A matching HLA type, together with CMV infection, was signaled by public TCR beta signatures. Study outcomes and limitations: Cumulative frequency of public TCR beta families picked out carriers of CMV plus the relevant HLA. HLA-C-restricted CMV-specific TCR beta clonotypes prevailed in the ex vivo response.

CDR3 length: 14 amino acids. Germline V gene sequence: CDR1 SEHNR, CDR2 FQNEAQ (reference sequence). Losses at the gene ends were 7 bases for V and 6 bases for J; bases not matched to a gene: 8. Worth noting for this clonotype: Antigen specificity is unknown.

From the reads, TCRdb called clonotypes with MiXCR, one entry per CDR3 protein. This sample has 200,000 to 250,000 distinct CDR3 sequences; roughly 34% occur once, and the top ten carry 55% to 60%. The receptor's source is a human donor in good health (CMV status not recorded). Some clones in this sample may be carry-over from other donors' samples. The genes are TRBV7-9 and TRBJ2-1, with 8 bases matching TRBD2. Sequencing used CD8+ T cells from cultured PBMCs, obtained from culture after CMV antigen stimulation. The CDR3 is CASTSGRARNEQFF. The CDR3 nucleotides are TGTGCCAGCACGAGCGGGAGAGCCCGCAATGAGCAGTTCTTC.